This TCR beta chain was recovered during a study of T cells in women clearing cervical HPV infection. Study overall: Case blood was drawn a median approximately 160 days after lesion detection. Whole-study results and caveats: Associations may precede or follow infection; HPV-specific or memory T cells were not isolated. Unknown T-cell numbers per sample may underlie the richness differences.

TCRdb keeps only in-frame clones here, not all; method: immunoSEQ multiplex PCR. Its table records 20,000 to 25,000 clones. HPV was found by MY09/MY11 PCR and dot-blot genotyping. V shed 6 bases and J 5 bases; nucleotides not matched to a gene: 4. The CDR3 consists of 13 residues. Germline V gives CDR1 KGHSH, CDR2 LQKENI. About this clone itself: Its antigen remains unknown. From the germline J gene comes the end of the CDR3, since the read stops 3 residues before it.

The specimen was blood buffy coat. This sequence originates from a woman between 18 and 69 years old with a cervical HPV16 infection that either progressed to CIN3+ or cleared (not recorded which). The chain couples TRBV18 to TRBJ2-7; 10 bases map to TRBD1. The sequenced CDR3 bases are TGTGCCAGCTCCGCGGGACAGGGGAACGAG. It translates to CASSAGQGNE. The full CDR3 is CASSAGQGNEQYF.